The 3 T cell receptor beta chains listed next were all sequenced from one sample in a study of T cells after yellow fever vaccination (dated by TCRdb to between 2018 and 2021). Library creation used 5' RACE. The reads were generated on an Illumina NovaSeq 6000. TCRdb passed the public sequencing reads through fastp at Q25 and MiXCR, retaining productive beta sequences. Every entry covers one CDR3 protein and lists the most common genes and DNA from its rows. Recorded for this sample are 300,000 to 400,000 distinct CDR3 sequences; about 4% of them occurred a single time. Clones ranked in the top ten supply approximately 25% of the sample. The treatment or condition label, as the study defines it: live attenuated yellow fever vaccine strain. The sample here was PBMCs, taken 5 days after the yellow fever booster vaccination. The receptors shown here come from a man in his late teens or twenties who received the YFV17D yellow fever vaccine.

The chain uses TRBV25-1 and TRBJ2-1; 10 nucleotides match TRBD2. V lost 4 bases, J lost 4 bases, and 4 bases stayed unmatched. CDR1 and CDR2 (germline): MGHDK, SYGVNS. The length of the CDR3 is 15 residues. The CDR3 reads CASSAAGGPYNEQFF. The CDR3 DNA reads as TGTGCCAGCAGTGCAGCGGGGGGGCCGTACAATGAGCAGTTCTTC.

V usage is TRBV7-2 and J usage is TRBJ2-7; weak D call: TRBD1 (5 bases). The V gene's germline CDR1 is SGHTA and CDR2 FQGNSA. The CDR3 runs 15 residues. V lost 5 bases to trimming and J lost 2 bases, with 16 bases between them. The CDR3 protein is CASSPRTRLTYEQYF. CDR3 coding DNA: TGTGCCAGCAGCCCGAGGACACGTCTTACCTACGAGCAGTACTTC. Based on the CDR3 plus reference TRBV7-2 and TRBJ2-7, the full variable domain is GAGVSQSPSNKVTEKGKDVELRCDPISGHTALYWYRQSLGQGLEFLIYFQGNSAPDKSGLPSDRFSAERTGGSVSTLTIQRTQQEDSAVYLCASSPRTRLTYEQYFGPGTRLTVT.

The V gene is TRBV4-3, the J gene TRBJ1-4, with a weak D call TRBD1 (5 bases). V was shortened by 4 bases and J by 8 bases, with 17 bases between the two germline ends. Germline V lookup: CDR1 LGHNA, CDR2 YSLEER. CDR3 length: 15 residues. This CDR3 reads CASSPGWQGGEKLFF. The CDR3 nucleotides read TGCGCCAGCAGCCCCGGGTGGCAGGGTGGCGAAAAACTGTTTTTT.